This T cell receptor beta chain was profiled in a study of OX40 agonist ivuxolimab in advanced cancers. Looking at the study overall: Age averaged roughly 60 years (range about 23 to 80), and around 78% were male.

The CDR3 has 15 amino acids. Trimming left V 0 bases short and J 1 base short, with 8 bases between. Germline values: CDR1 MNHNY, CDR2 SVGAGI (reference sequence). Here immunoSEQ multiplex PCR was the method, and the copy in TCRdb shows in-frame clones only, minus some. This sample yields roughly 48,000 clones, of which 65% to 85% are seen a single time; approximately 1% belongs to the top ten. Systemic immunosuppression or autoimmune disease history was grounds to exclude patients. Specimen: CD4+ or CD8+ T cells sorted from blood, collected in a trial of the OX40 agonist ivuxolimab. The chain combines TRBV6-6 with TRBJ2-3; D may correspond to TRBD1 or TRBD2 (6 bases each). The sequence derives from an adult with an advanced solid tumor such as melanoma, head and neck, liver or kidney cancer. CDR3 nucleotides: TGTGCCAGCAGTTACTCGGGGGGCGGCACAGATACGCAGTATTTT. Translated: CASSYSGGGTDTQYF.